The table lists the clone carrying this T cell receptor (beta chain) with a count of one. Antigen: not known. The data originate from a study of T cell responses to AZD1222 COVID-19 vaccine. Overall study results and limits: Spike-specific TCR breadth and depth went up after people got two AZD1222 doses. Baseline seropositivity characterized only six AZD1222 recipients. With dominance at 160-218 and 743-854, vaccine-associated CD4 TCRs spanned spike. Donors were mostly white British, more females; clonal diversity possibly underestimated.

Repertoires were generated with immunoSEQ multiplex PCR, while TCRdb's copy carries only in-frame clones and drops some. The profile shows 120,000 or so clones, around 86% of them singletons. CDR3 size: 11 residues. The V gene lost 4 bases and the J gene lost 4 bases, with 5 bases spanning the gap. Per the germline V gene, CDR1 is SGHDN and CDR2 is FVKESK. The chain recombines TRBV14 with TRBJ2-7, with unresolved D. The material was peripheral blood, obtained on day 0 of AZD1222 vaccination. This TCR came from an adult in good health. The CDR3 region has the DNA TGTGCCAGCAGCCTGGGATACGAGCAGTACTTC. It is translated as CASSLGYEQYF.